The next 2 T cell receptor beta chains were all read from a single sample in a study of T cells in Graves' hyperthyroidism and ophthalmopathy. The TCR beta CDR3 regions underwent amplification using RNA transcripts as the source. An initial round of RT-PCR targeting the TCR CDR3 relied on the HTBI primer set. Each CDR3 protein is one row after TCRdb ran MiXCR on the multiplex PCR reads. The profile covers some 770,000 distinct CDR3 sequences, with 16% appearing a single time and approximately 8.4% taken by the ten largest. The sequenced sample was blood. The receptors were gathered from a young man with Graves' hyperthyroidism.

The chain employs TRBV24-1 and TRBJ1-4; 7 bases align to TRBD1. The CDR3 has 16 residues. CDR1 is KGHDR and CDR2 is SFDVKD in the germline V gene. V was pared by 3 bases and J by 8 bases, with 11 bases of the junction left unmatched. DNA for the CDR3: TGTGCCACCAGTGATACCCAGAGGAGAGGGGGCGAAAAACTGTTTTTT. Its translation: CATSDTQRRGGEKLFF.

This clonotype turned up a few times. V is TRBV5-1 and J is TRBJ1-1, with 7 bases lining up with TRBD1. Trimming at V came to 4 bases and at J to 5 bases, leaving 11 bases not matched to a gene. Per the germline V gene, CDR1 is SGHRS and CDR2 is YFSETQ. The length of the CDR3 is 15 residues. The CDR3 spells CASSTRQGLRTEAFF. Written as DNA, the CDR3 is TGCGCCAGCAGCACCCGACAGGGTTTGAGGACTGAAGCTTTCTTT.